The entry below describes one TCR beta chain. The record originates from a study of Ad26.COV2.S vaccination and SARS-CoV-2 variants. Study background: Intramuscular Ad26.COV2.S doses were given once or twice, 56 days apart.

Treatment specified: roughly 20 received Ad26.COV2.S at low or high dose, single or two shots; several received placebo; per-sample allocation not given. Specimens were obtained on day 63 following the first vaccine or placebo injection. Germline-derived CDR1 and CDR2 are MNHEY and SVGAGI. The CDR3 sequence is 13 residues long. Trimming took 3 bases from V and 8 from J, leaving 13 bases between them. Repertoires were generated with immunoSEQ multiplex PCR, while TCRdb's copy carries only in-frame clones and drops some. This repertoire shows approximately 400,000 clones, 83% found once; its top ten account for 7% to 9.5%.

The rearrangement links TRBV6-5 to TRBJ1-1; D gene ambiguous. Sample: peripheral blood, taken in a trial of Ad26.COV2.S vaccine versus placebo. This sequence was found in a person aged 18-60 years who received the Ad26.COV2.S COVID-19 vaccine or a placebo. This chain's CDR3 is CASSYQPGTEAFF. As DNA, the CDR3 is TGTGCCAGCAGTTATCAGCCGGGTACGGAAGCTTTCTTT.